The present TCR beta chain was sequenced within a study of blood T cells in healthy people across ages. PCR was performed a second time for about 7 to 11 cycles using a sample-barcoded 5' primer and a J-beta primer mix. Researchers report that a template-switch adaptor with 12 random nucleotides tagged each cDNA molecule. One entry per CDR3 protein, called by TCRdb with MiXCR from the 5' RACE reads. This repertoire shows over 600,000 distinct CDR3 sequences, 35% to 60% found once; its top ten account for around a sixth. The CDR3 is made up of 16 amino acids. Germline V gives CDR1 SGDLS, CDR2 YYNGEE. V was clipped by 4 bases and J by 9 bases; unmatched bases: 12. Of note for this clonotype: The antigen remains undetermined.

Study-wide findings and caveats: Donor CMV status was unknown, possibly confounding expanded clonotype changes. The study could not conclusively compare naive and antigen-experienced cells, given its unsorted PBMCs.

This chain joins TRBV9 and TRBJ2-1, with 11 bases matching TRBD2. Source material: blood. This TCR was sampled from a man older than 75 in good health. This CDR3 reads CASSFYPGTSGSEQFF. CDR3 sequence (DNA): TGTGCCAGCAGCTTTTACCCCGGGACTAGCGGAAGTGAGCAGTTCTTC.